A selection of T cell receptor beta chains follows, all from one sample in a study of T cells in Graves' hyperthyroidism and ophthalmopathy. TCRdb re-analysed the multiplex PCR reads in MiXCR, keeping a single row per CDR3 protein. There are 30,000 to 35,000 distinct CDR3 sequences in the sample; around 52% occur only once, and roughly 25% lies in the top ten. Sequenced sample: blood. These receptors all stem from a woman in her 40s with Graves' ophthalmopathy. Both conserved end residues are part of each CDR3. A D gene is named only where the DNA matches it firmly. Rows give clone size only sometimes, using once, few, many, or a class for an expanded clone.

J gene | CDR3 length | V gene | clone size | D gene | CDR3 DNA | CDR3 protein
TRBJ1-5 | 15 | TRBV6-6 | many | - | TGTGCCAGCAGTAAGGGACTTTCTAGCAATCAGCCCCAGCATTTT | CASSKGLSSNQPQHF
TRBJ1-2 | 15 | TRBV9 | - | TRBD1 | TGTGCCAGCAGCGTAGGTCAGACAGGGGTCTATGGCTACACCTTC | CASSVGQTGVYGYTF
TRBJ1-1 | 14 | TRBV19 | - | TRBD1 | TGTGCCAGTAGTACCACGGACAGGGACACTGAAGCTTTCTTT | CASSTTDRDTEAFF
TRBJ1-2 | 12 | TRBV19 | - | - | TGTGCCAGTAGGTTGACAGGACGCGGCTACACCTTC | CASRLTGRGYTF
TRBJ1-5 | 17 | TRBV20-1 | - | - | TGCAGTGCTAGCTCCGGGACCGGGGGTGGTAGCAATCAGCCCCAGCATTTT | CSASSGTGGGSNQPQHF
TRBJ1-1 | 14 | TRBV12-3/TRBV12-4 | many | TRBD1 | TGTGCCAGCACACCGGGACAGGGGGTCACTGAAGCTTTCTTT | CASTPGQGVTEAFF
TRBJ2-3 | 13 | TRBV10-1 | medium-sized | TRBD2 | TGCGCCAGCAGTCGACTAGCCCAAGATACGCAGTATTTT | CASSRLAQDTQYF
TRBJ2-7 | 13 | TRBV7-9 | many | TRBD1 | TGTGCCAGCAGCCTCCGGGACAGATACGAGCAGTACTTC | CASSLRDRYEQYF
TRBJ2-7 | 17 | TRBV7-3 | - | - | TGTGCCAGCAGCTTCCAGGGGGGCGGACTACCTTGCTGGGAGCAGTACTTC | CASSFQGGGLPCWEQYF
TRBJ2-5 | 15 | TRBV7-9 | - | TRBD1 | TGTGCCAGCAGCTTAGCCCGGGACAGGGAAGAGACCCAGTACTTC | CASSLARDREETQYF
TRBJ2-7 | 13 | TRBV6-5 | many | - | TGTGCCAGCAGTCAGGGATTGCACTACGAGCAGTACTTC | CASSQGLHYEQYF
TRBJ1-1 | 16 | TRBV6-2/TRBV6-3 | many | - | TGTGCCAGCAGTTACCCAACGACTTTCGGGCGGACTGAAGCTTTCTTT | CASSYPTTFGRTEAFF
TRBJ2-7 | 15 | TRBV5-1 | - | - | TGCGCCAGCAGCATTGCGACAGACTCCTACGTAGAGCAGTACTTC | CASSIATDSYVEQYF
TRBJ2-3 | 17 | TRBV7-9 | many | TRBD2 | TGTGCCAGCATCTCGCCCGGACTAGCGGGTTACACAGATACGCAGTATTTT | CASISPGLAGYTDTQYF
TRBJ2-2 | 14 | TRBV20-1 | many | - | TGCAGTGCTTGGGACCTAGCGAACACCGGGGAGCTGTTTTTT | CSAWDLANTGELFF
TRBJ2-5 | 16 | TRBV20-1 | once | TRBD2 | TGCAGTGGTTATGGGGCTAGCGGGGGGAGTGGGGAGACCCAGTACTTC | CSGYGASGGSGETQYF
TRBJ1-1 | 12 | TRBV12-3/TRBV12-4 | many | - | TGTGCCAGCAGTTTTGGGAACACTGAAGCTTTCTTT | CASSFGNTEAFF
TRBJ1-1 | 13 | TRBV7-3 | many | - | TGTGCCAGCAGCTTTACCGACATGGCTCAAGCTTTCTTT | CASSFTDMAQAFF
TRBJ1-5 | 13 | TRBV12-3/TRBV12-4 | many | - | TGTGCCAGCAGCGGACAGAGCAATCAGCCCCAGCATTTT | CASSGQSNQPQHF
TRBJ2-5 | 14 | TRBV7-2 | many | - | TGTGCCAGCAGCCAACGACAGATTCAAGAGACCCAGTACTTC | CASSQRQIQETQYF
TRBJ2-5 | 14 | TRBV20-1 | few | - | TGCAGTGCTAGTCGGGCGGAGATATATCAGCCCCAGTACTTC | CSASRAEIYQPQYF
TRBJ2-1 | 12 | TRBV5-1 | - | - | TGCGCCAGCAGCATATCGGTCAATGAGCAGTTCTTC | CASSISVNEQFF